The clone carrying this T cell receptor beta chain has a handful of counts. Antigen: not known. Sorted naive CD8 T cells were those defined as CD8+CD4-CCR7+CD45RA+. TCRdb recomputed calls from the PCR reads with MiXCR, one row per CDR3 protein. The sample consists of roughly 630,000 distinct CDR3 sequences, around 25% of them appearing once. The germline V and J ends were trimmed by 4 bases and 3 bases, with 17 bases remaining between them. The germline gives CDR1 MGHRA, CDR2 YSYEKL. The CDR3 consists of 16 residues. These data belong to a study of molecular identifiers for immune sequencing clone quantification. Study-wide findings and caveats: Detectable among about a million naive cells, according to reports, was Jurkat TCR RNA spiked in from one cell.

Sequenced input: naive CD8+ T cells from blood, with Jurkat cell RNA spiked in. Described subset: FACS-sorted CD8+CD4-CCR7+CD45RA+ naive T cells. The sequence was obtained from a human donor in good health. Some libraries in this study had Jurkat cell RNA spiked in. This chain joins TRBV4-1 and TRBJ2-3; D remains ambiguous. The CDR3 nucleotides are TGCGCCAGCAGCCCCTCGGATGCCCCGCGGACAGATACGCAGTATTTT. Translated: CASSPSDAPRTDTQYF.